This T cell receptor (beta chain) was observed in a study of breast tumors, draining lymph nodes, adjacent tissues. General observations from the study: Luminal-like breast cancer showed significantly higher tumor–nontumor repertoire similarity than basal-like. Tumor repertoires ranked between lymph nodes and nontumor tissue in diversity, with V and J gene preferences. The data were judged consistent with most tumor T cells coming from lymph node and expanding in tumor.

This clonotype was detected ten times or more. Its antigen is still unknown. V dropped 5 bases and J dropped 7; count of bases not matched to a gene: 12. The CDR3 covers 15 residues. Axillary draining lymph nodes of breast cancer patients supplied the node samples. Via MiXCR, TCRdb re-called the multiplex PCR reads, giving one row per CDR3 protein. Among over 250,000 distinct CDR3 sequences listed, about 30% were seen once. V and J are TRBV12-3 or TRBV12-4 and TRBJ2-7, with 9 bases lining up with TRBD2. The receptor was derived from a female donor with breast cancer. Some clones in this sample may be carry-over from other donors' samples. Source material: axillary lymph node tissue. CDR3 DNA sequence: TGTGCCAGCAGTGTTAGCGGGGGCCTTGGGGGGGAGCAGTACTTC. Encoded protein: CASSVSGGLGGEQYF.